This TCR beta chain stems from a study of blood T cell repertoires in COVID-19. Study details: Collection of acute and convalescent COVID-19 samples took place in the United States, Italy and Spain.

The V and J ends lost 4 bases and 0 bases respectively, with 12 bases between them. The CDR3 runs to 15 residues. Per the germline V gene, CDR1 is SGHRS and CDR2 is YFSETQ. In the source study's methods: Estimated nucleated cell counts came from reference gene primer amplification. Generated by immunoSEQ multiplex PCR, the TCRdb table keeps only in-frame clones and is missing some. V and J calls and clone size come straight from that table; D and trimming were deduced from the DNA. The sample gives fewer than 75,000 clones, approximately 86% of which show up once; just under 7% is in the top ten. Sequencing was performed on peripheral blood. This chain links TRBV5-1 with TRBJ2-3; D is ambiguous. The receptor's source is a man in his fifties or sixties with active COVID-19. CDR3 sequence reads: CASSQQRASTDTQYF. Written as DNA, the CDR3 is TGCGCCAGCAGCCAACAGAGAGCTAGCACAGATACGCAGTATTTT. The full variable domain, in which reference TRBV5-1 and TRBJ2-3 provide the parts outside the CDR3, is KAGVTQTPRYLIKTRGQQVTLSCSPISGHRSVSWYQQTPGQGLQFLFEYFSETQRNKGNFPGRFSGRQFSNSRSEMNVSTLELGDSALYLCASSQQRASTDTQYFGPGTRLTVL.